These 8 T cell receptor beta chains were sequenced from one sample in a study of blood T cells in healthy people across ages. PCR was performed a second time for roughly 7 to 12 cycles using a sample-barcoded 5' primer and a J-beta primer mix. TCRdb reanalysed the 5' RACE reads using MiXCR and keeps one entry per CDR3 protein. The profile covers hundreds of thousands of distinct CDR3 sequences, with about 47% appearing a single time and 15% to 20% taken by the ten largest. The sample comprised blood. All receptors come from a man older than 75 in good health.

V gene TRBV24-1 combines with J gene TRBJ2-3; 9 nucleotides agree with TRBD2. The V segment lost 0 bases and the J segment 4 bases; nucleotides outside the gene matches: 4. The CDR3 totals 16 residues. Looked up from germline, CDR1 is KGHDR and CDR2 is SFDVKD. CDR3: CATSDLAGGSPDTQYF. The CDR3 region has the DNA TGTGCCACCAGTGATTTGGCGGGAGGGTCGCCAGATACGCAGTATTTT.

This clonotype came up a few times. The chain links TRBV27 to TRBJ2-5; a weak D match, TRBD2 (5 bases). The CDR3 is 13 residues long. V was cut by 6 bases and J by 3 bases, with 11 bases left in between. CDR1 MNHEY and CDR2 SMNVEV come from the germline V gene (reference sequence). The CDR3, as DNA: TGTGCCAGCAGGCCCACGGGGAAAGAGACCCAGTACTTC. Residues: CASRPTGKETQYF.

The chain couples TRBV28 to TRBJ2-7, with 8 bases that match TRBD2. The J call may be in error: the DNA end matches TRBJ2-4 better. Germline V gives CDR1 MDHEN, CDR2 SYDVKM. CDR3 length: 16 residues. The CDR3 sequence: CASSDWTSFAKNIQYF. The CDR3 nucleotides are TGTGCCAGCAGTGACTGGACTAGCTTCGCCAAAAACATTCAGTACTTC.

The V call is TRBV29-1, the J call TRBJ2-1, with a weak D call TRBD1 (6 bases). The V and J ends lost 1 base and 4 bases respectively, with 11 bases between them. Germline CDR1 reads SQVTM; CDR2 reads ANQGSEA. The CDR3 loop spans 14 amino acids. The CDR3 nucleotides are TGCAGCGTTGAAGTCCCCAGGGGATACAATGAGCAGTTCTTC. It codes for CSVEVPRGYNEQFF.

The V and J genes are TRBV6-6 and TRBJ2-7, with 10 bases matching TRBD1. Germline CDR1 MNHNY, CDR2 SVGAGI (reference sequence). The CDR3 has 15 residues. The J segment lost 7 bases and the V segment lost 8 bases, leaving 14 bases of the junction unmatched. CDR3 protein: CASAAPGQGTNEQYF. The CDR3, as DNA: TGTGCCAGCGCAGCCCCGGGACAGGGGACCAATGAGCAGTACTTC.

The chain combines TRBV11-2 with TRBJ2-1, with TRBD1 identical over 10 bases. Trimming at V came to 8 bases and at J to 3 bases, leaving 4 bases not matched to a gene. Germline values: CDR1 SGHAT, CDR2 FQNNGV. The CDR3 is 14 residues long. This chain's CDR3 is CASRGQGGYNEQFF. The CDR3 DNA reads TGTGCCAGCCGAGGACAGGGGGGCTACAATGAGCAGTTCTTC.

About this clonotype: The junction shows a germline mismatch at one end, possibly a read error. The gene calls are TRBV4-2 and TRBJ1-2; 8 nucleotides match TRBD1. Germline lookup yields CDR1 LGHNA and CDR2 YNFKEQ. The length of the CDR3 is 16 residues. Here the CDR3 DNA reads TGTGCCAGCAGCCAAGACAGGGGGCTCCTTTTCTATGGCCACACCTTC. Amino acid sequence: CASSQDRGLLFYGHTF.

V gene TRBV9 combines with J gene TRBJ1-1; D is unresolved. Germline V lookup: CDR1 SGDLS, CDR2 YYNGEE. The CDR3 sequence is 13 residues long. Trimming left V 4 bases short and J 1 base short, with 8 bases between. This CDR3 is CASSNLWNTEAFF. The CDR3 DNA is TGTGCCAGCAGCAACCTATGGAACACTGAAGCTTTCTTT.